A single sample is the source of the 13 T cell receptor beta chains below, sequenced in a study of radiotherapy plus CTLA-4 blockade in lung cancer. TCRdb's copy holds only in-frame clones and misses some; the assay was immunoSEQ multiplex PCR. The profile shows about 38,000 clones, 80% to 90% of them singletons. Sequenced material: peripheral blood, taken from a patient treated with radiotherapy plus ipilimumab. The receptors were gathered from a human donor with non-small cell lung cancer whose response to radiotherapy plus ipilimumab could not be evaluated.

V gene TRBV7-9 combines with J gene TRBJ2-7, with TRBD1 matching 8 bases. Germline CDR1 reads SEHNR; CDR2 reads FQNEAQ (reference sequence). Germline trimming cut 7 bases from V and 4 bases from J; bases unmatched to any gene: 12. This CDR3 has 15 residues. CDR3 loop: CASTIEEQGAYEQYF. The CDR3 DNA is TGTGCCAGCACCATAGAGGAGCAGGGGGCGTACGAGCAGTACTTC.

This clone was picked up a small number of times. The gene calls are TRBV6-1 and TRBJ2-1; weak D call: TRBD2 (5 bases). The CDR3 is 14 amino acids. Germline loops: CDR1 MNHNS, CDR2 SASEGT. V was pared by 6 bases and J by 5 bases, with 14 bases between. CDR3 region: CASRVGVNDNEQFF. CDR3 bases: TGTGCCAGCAGGGTCGGGGTCAACGACAATGAGCAGTTCTTC.

V usage is TRBV4-3 and J usage is TRBJ1-2, with TRBD1 identical over 7 bases. V lost 3 bases to trimming and J lost 5 bases; unmatched junction nucleotides: 12. The germline gives CDR1 LGHNA, CDR2 YSLEER. This CDR3 comprises 16 residues. The chain's CDR3 is CASSHERGQGLYGYTF. In DNA, the CDR3 is TGCGCCAGCAGCCATGAAAGGGGGCAGGGACTTTATGGCTACACCTTC.

This clone was seen just once. This sample also contains other DNA sequences that code for the same CDR3. CDR3 amino acids: CASLSGDSYEQYF. The CDR3 bases are TGTGCCAGCTTATCCGGGGACTCCTACGAGCAGTACTTC. The J gene is TRBJ2-7, the V gene TRBV28; D may be TRBD2 (5 bases). This CDR3 region has 13 residues. The V end was cut by 8 bases, the J end by 0 bases, with 11 bases between. Germline CDR1 is MDHEN and CDR2 is SYDVKM.

The J gene is TRBJ2-1, the V gene TRBV5-4; maybe TRBD2 (5 bases). Trimming removed 6 bases at V and 0 bases at J, with 7 bases between. The CDR3 contains 13 residues. CDR1 and CDR2 from the germline V gene are SGHNT and YYREEE (reference sequence). The CDR3 reads CASKEGSYNEQFF. CDR3 nucleotides: TGTGCCAGCAAAGAGGGCTCCTACAATGAGCAGTTCTTC.

The rearrangement joins TRBV9 to TRBJ1-1; D is undetermined. Trimming cost V 3 bases and J 5 bases, with 8 bases left between them. The CDR3 loop spans 12 amino acids. CDR1 and CDR2 (germline): SGDLS, YYNGEE. The CDR3 DNA follows: TGTGCCAGCAGCGCCGGTCGGACTGAAGCTTTCTTT. Translating gives CASSAGRTEAFF. Full variable domain (missing parts from reference TRBV9 and TRBJ1-1): DSGVTQTPKHLITATGQRVTLRCSPRSGDLSVYWYQQSLDQGLQFLIQYYNGEERAKGNILERFSAQQFPDLHSELNLSSLELGDSALYFCASSAGRTEAFFGQGTRLTVV.

There are a few counts of this clone. The germline gene is not matched at one end of the junction; a read error may be the cause. The V and J genes are TRBV7-7 and TRBJ1-4; possibly TRBD1 for D (6 bases). CDR3 length: 12 residues. Germline CDR1 SSHAT, CDR2 FNYEAQ (reference sequence). CDR3 amino acids: CASSRGGEKLFF. CDR3 in DNA: TGTGCTAGCAGCCGAGGGGGTGAAAAACTGTTTTTT.

The chain is built from TRBV4-1 and TRBJ2-7, with D possibly being TRBD2 (5 bases). The CDR3 covers 16 residues. The germline V and J ends were trimmed by 5 bases and 1 base, with 18 bases remaining between them. Germline assignment: CDR1 MGHRA and CDR2 YSYEKL. CDR3 in DNA: TGCGCCAGCAGCTCACGGGCCTTCACGGGATCCTACGAGCAGTACTTC. Translation gives CASSSRAFTGSYEQYF.

The chain uses TRBV5-5 and TRBJ2-2; perhaps TRBD1 as D (5 bases). In germline, CDR1 is SGHKS, CDR2 YYEKEE (reference sequence). The ends were cut back, 2 bases at V and 0 bases at J, with 14 bases in the middle. CDR3 length: 17 amino acids. The CDR3 sequence is CASSFDSLMTNTGELFF. In nucleotides, the CDR3 is TGTGCCAGCAGCTTTGACAGCCTTATGACGAACACCGGGGAGCTGTTTTTT.

This clone was seen only a few times. The V call is TRBV2, the J call TRBJ1-2; the match to TRBD1 covers 11 bases. With 6 bases clipped from V and 7 bases from J, the junction kept 4 bases outside the gene matches. Germline loops: CDR1 SNHLY, CDR2 FYNNEI. The CDR3 has 13 residues. CDR3 in DNA: TGTGCCAGCAGAGGGACAGGGGGAGTTGGCTACACCTTC. As protein: CASRGTGGVGYTF.

This chain joins TRBV28 and TRBJ1-2; D may be TRBD1 (6 bases). The CDR3 runs 15 residues. CDR1 MDHEN and CDR2 SYDVKM come from the germline V gene. Trimming shortened V by 4 bases and J by 4 bases, and 16 bases separated the two germline ends. Here the CDR3 reads CASSSPRGGSYGYTF. CDR3 coding DNA: TGTGCCAGCAGTTCCCCAAGGGGGGGCAGCTATGGCTACACCTTC.

V usage is TRBV7-8 and J usage is TRBJ2-5; no clear D. The CDR3 length is 12 residues. CDR1 SGHVS and CDR2 FQNEAQ come from the germline V gene. The germline V and J ends were trimmed by 1 base and 4 bases, with 4 bases remaining between them. CDR3 coding DNA: TGTGCCAGCAGCTTAGAGAGAGAGACCCAGTACTTC. Translated: CASSLERETQYF.

The V and J genes are TRBV7-8 and TRBJ2-3, with 8 bases that match TRBD2. This CDR3 is built from 15 residues. CDR1 is SGHVS and CDR2 is FQNEAQ in the germline V gene. After removal of 6 bases from V and 3 bases from J, the junction contained 8 bases not matched to a gene. In DNA, the CDR3 is TGTGCCAGCAGTCGCGGGGGGATAGGGACAGATACGCAGTATTTT. It specifies CASSRGGIGTDTQYF.